This TCR beta chain was captured by sequencing in a study of blood T cells in healthy people across ages. This clonotype was observed many times. For the second PCR, which ran for about 7 to 11 cycles, a sample-barcoded 5' primer and a J-beta primer mix were used. MiXCR, applied by TCRdb to the 5' RACE reads, yields one record per CDR3 protein. Among about 1.4 million distinct CDR3 sequences, 45% to 70% were seen once, and the ten largest hold 5.5% to 8%. CDR1 and CDR2 (germline): SGHVS, FQNEAQ. CDR3 size: 14 residues. Trimming removed 6 bases from V and 3 bases from J, with 14 bases in between. This clonotype originated in a young man in good health. Material: blood. The J gene is TRBJ1-2, the V gene TRBV7-8; tentatively, D is TRBD1 (5 bases). The DNA for the CDR3 is TGTGCCAGCAGACAAAACAGGAGGGACTATGGCTACACCTTC. This gives the protein CASRQNRRDYGYTF.